This T cell receptor beta chain was documented in a study of technical replicates of blood from a few donors. Germline V gene lookup returns CDR1 MDHEN and CDR2 SYDVKM. V dropped 3 bases and J dropped 1; count of bases not matched to a gene: 10. This CDR3 is 18 amino acids long. TCRdb's table, derived via immunoSEQ multiplex PCR, lists solely in-frame clones and lacks some. The sample lists 78,000 or so clones; roughly 89% were seen once. The V and J genes are TRBV28 and TRBJ1-5; 9 nucleotides match TRBD1. What was sequenced was T cells isolated from PBMCs. This TCR derives from a human donor in good health. Some clones in this sample may be carry-over from other donors' samples. The CDR3 region is CASSFPLQGAASNQPQHF. CDR3 bases: TGTGCCAGCAGTTTTCCTTTACAGGGGGCGGCGAGCAATCAGCCCCAGCATTTT.